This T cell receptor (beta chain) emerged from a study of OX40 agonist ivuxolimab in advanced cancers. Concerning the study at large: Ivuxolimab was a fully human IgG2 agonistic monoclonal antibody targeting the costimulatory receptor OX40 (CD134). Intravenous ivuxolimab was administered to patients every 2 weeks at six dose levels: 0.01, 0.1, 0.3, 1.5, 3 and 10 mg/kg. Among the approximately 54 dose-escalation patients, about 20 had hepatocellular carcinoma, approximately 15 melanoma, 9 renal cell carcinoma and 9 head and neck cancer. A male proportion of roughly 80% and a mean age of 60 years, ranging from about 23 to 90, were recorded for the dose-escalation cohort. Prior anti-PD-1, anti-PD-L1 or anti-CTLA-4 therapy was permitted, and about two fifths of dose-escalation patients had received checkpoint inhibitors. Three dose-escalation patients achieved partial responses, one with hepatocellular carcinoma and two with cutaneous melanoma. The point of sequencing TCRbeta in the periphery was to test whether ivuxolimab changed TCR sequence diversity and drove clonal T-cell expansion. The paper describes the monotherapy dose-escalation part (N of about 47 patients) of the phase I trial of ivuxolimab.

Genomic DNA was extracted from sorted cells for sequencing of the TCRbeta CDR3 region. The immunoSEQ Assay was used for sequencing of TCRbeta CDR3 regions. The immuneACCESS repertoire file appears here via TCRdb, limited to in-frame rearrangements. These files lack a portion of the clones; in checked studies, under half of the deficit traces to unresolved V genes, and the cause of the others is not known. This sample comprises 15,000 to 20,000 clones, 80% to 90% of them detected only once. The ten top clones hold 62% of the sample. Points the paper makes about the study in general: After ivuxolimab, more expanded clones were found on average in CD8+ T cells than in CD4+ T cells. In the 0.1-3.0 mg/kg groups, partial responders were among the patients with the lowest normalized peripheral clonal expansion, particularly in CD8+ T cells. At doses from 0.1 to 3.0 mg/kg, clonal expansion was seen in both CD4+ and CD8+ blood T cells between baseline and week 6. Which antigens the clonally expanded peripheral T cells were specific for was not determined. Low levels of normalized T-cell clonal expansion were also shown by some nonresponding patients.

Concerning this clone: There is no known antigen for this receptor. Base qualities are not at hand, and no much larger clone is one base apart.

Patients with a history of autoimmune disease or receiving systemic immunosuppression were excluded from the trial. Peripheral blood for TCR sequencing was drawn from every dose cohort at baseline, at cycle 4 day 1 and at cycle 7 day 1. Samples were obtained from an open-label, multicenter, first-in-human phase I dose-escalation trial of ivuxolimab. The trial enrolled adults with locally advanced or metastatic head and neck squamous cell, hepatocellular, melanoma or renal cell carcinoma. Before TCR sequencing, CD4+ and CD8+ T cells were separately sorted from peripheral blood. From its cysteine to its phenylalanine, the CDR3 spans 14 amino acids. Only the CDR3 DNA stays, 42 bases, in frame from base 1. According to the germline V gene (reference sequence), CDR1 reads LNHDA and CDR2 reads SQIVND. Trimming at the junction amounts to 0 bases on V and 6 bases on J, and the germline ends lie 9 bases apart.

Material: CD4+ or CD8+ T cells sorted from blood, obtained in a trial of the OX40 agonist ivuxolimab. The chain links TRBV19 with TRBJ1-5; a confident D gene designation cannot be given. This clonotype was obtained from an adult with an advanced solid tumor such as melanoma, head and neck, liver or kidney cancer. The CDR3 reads CASSIDHRVQPQHF. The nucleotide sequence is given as TGTGCCAGTAGTATAGATCATAGGGTTCAGCCCCAGCATTTT. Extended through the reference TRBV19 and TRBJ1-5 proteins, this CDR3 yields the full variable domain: DGGITQSPKYLFRKEGQNVTLSCEQNLNHDAMYWYRQDPGQGLRLIYYSQIVNDFQKGDIAEGYSVSREKKESFPLTVTSAQKNPTAFYLCASSIDHRVQPQHFGDGTRLSIL.